The 8 T cell receptor beta chains below were found in one sample sequenced in a study of control samples from healthy donors and cancer patients. Only in-frame clones appear in the TCRdb table, and some are missing; sequencing was by immunoSEQ multiplex PCR. The sample holds about 75,000 clones, 90% to 95% seen once. Sequencing input: blood. These receptors were taken from a woman aged 40 to 50 in good health.

CDR3 residues: CASRGYLAGELFF. CDR3 coding DNA: TGTGCCAGCAGGGGGTACCTGGCCGGGGAGCTGTTTTTT. This chain links TRBV6-5 with TRBJ2-2; D call uncertain. Trimming took off 6 bases at V and 6 bases at J, with 11 bases between the two ends. The CDR3 totals 13 residues. From germline, CDR1 is MNHEY and CDR2 SVGAGI.

The chain is built from TRBV3-1 (or the pseudogene TRBV3-2) and TRBJ2-1; the D gene is possibly TRBD2 (5 bases). Trimming stripped 4 bases from V and 7 bases from J, with 14 bases between. Per the germline V gene, CDR1 is LGHDT and CDR2 is YNNKEL (reference sequence). There are 14 residues in the CDR3. Written as DNA, the CDR3 is TGTGCCAGCAGCCCGAATTCACTAGGAAATGAGCAGTTCTTC. It yields the protein CASSPNSLGNEQFF.

This clone is a singleton in its sample. J is TRBJ2-7 and V is TRBV25-1; the D gene could be TRBD1 or TRBD2 (6 bases each). The germline gives CDR1 MGHDK, CDR2 SYGVNS. V lost 2 bases and J 5 bases, leaving 16 bases between the germline ends. The CDR3 runs to 15 residues. This CDR3 is CASSEPGAMLDEQYF. In DNA, the CDR3 is TGTGCCAGCAGTGAACCGGGGGCGATGTTGGACGAGCAGTACTTC.

The chain employs TRBV19 and TRBJ2-7; possibly TRBD1 or TRBD2 for D (6 bases each). This CDR3 is 14 amino acids long. V shed 3 bases and J shed 1 base, with 10 bases lying between them. CDR1 and CDR2 from the germline V gene are LNHDA and SQIVND (reference sequence). CDR3: CASSIGGPSYEQYF. CDR3 sequence (DNA): TGTGCCAGTAGTATCGGGGGCCCGTCCTACGAGCAGTACTTC. Full variable domain (outside the CDR3, taken from reference TRBV19 and TRBJ2-7): DGGITQSPKYLFRKEGQNVTLSCEQNLNHDAMYWYRQDPGQGLRLIYYSQIVNDFQKGDIAEGYSVSREKKESFPLTVTSAQKNPTAFYLCASSIGGPSYEQYFGPGTRLTVT.

This sequence joins TRBV7-8 and TRBJ2-3; D is perhaps TRBD2 (5 bases). The germline V and J ends were trimmed by 8 bases and 2 bases, with 20 bases remaining between them. The germline gives CDR1 SGHVS, CDR2 FQNEAQ. The CDR3 contains 16 residues. In nucleotides, the CDR3 is TGTGCCAGCGGTAAAGAGACTAACCCATACACAGATACGCAGTATTTT. Residues: CASGKETNPYTDTQYF.

This sequence joins TRBV4-1 and TRBJ2-7; 14 bases map to TRBD2. Germline V gene lookup returns CDR1 MGHRA and CDR2 YSYEKL. V was pared by 1 base and J by 7 bases, with 9 bases of the junction left unmatched. The CDR3 length is 17 residues. The DNA for the CDR3 is TGCGCCAGCAGCCAAGTGACTAGCGGGAGGGCGGGGGATGAGCAGTACTTC. Translation: CASSQVTSGRAGDEQYF.

The rearrangement joins TRBV5-1 to TRBJ2-1, with 10 bases matching TRBD2. CDR3 length equals 16 residues. V gave up 0 bases and J gave up 5 bases; unmatched junction bases: 5. Per the germline V gene, CDR1 is SGHRS and CDR2 is YFSETQ. As DNA, the CDR3 is TGCGCCAGCAGCTTGGAACTAGCGGGATGGGACAATGAGCAGTTCTTC. It codes for CASSLELAGWDNEQFF.

V usage is TRBV11-2 and J usage is TRBJ2-2, with 10 bases fitting TRBD1. V lost 5 bases, J lost 5 bases, and 2 bases stayed unmatched. The CDR3 contains 14 residues. Per germline, CDR1 SGHAT and CDR2 FQNNGV. The DNA for the CDR3 is TGTGCCAGCAGCGGGGACAGGGGAACCGGGGAGCTGTTTTTT. Its translation: CASSGDRGTGELFF. The variable domain in full, completed from reference TRBV11-2 and TRBJ2-2, reads EAGVAQSPRYKIIEKRQSVAFWCNPISGHATLYWYQQILGQGPKLLIQFQNNGVVDDSQLPKDRFSAERLKGVDSTLKIQPAKLEDSAVYLCASSGDRGTGELFFGEGSRLTVL.